The entry below gives a single T cell receptor (beta chain) sequence along with its context. The antigen is undetermined. CD4+ cells from about 5 patients underwent sorting into CD25+CD127- cells. These data originate in a study of CD8+ T cells in alopecia areata. Findings and caveats of the study: Sequencing of scalp samples also captures resident alphabeta T cells of normal skin.

The V and J ends lost 1 base and 7 bases respectively, with 5 bases between them. Germline loops: CDR1 LNHDA, CDR2 SQIVND (reference sequence). This CDR3 contains 11 residues. In each case, RNA was isolated and then reverse transcribed into cDNA as the sequencing template. The table came from immunoSEQ multiplex PCR; TCRdb's copy has only in-frame clones and leaves some out. The sample holds 35,000 or so clones, around 57% seen once. The V and J genes are TRBV19 and TRBJ2-7; D not resolved. The TCR sequence derives from a human donor with alopecia areata. The source material was CD4+ Tregs sorted from blood. This CDR3 is CASSIGGEQYF. The CDR3 DNA is TGTGCCAGTAGTATAGGCGGAGAGCAGTACTTC.